The 8 T cell receptor beta chains below all came from one sample that was sequenced in a study of siplizumab effects on memory and regulatory T cells. Produced via immunoSEQ multiplex PCR; TCRdb's table is partial and in-frame only. The data contain 50,000 to 60,000 clones, roughly 87% of them singletons. Sequences were obtained from naive CD8+ T cells sorted from blood. The source is a human donor in good health.

The gene calls are TRBV11-3 and TRBJ1-2; TRBD1 matches 10 bases. Germline V gives CDR1 SGHNT, CDR2 YENEEA. J was trimmed by 8 bases and V by 3 bases; bases with no gene match: 18. The CDR3 has 18 residues. The CDR3 nucleotides read TGTGCCAGCAGCTTCGACTTTGGGTGGGGACAGGGGAAGTTCGGCTACACCTTC. Translated, it gives CASSFDFGWGQGKFGYTF.

V usage is TRBV2 and J usage is TRBJ1-1; no reliable D call. The CDR3 is made up of 12 amino acids. In germline, CDR1 is SNHLY, CDR2 FYNNEI. The V and J ends lost 3 bases and 3 bases respectively, with 5 bases between them. The CDR3 is CASSDWDTEAFF. The CDR3, as DNA: TGTGCCAGCAGTGATTGGGACACTGAAGCTTTCTTT.

The V and J genes are TRBV27 and TRBJ1-2; a possible D gene is TRBD1 (5 bases). This CDR3 contains 14 residues. Germline V gene lookup returns CDR1 MNHEY and CDR2 SMNVEV (reference sequence). V lost 0 bases to trimming and J lost 3 bases, with 8 bases between them. The CDR3: CASSLSGAYYGYTF. In nucleotides, the CDR3 is TGTGCCAGCAGTTTATCCGGGGCTTACTATGGCTACACCTTC.

This clone was seen just once. The rearrangement links TRBV7-9 to TRBJ2-1, with D maybe TRBD1 (6 bases). This CDR3 region has 18 residues. Germline V lookup: CDR1 SEHNR, CDR2 FQNEAQ (reference sequence). The V end lost 5 bases, the J end lost 8 bases, and 28 bases lay between the germline ends. CDR3 sequence (DNA): TGTGCCAGCAGCCCAGGGGTAGTAACGGCCCACCGGGGTTATGAGCAGTTCTTC. Translation: CASSPGVVTAHRGYEQFF.

The chain links TRBV7-6 to TRBJ2-5; 8 bases line up with TRBD2. This CDR3 has 20 residues. Looked up from germline, CDR1 is SGHVS and CDR2 is FNYEAQ. Trimming at V came to 5 bases and at J to 7 bases, leaving 27 bases not matched to a gene. CDR3 DNA sequence: TGTGCCAGCAGCCCTAGCGGGTCCTCCTTTCAGGGAGGAGGGTTGGTGACCCAGTACTTC. The encoded protein is CASSPSGSSFQGGGLVTQYF. The entire variable domain, with the rest obtained from reference TRBV7-6 and TRBJ2-5, is as follows: GAGVSQSPRYKVTKRGQDVALRCDPISGHVSLYWYRQALGQGPEFLTYFNYEAQQDKSGLPNDRFSAERPEGSISTLTIQRTEQRDSAMYRCASSPSGSSFQGGGLVTQYFGPGTRLLVL.

The V gene is TRBV27, the J gene TRBJ1-5; 10 bases are a match to TRBD1. Germline CDR1 reads MNHEY; CDR2 reads SMNVEV (reference sequence). The CDR3 sequence is 14 residues long. The V gene end was trimmed by 6 bases and the J gene end by 8 bases; junction bases not matched to a gene: 7. CDR3 protein: CASRGQGIGEPQHF. The DNA of the CDR3 is TGTGCCAGCAGGGGACAGGGGATCGGGGAGCCCCAGCATTTT.

The chain combines TRBV19 with TRBJ1-1; D ambiguous. Germline CDR1 and CDR2: LNHDA and SQIVND (reference sequence). This CDR3 region has 12 residues. V gave up 3 bases and J gave up 2 bases, with 4 bases separating them. The CDR3 sequence: CASSMGNTEAFF. CDR3 bases: TGTGCCAGTAGTATGGGAAACACTGAAGCTTTCTTT.

The genes are TRBV9 and TRBJ1-1; D may be TRBD1 (5 bases). This CDR3 is 14 amino acids long. CDR1 SGDLS and CDR2 YYNGEE come from the germline V gene. Trimming left V 3 bases short and J 1 base short, with 10 bases between. This CDR3 is CASSAGDRNTEAFF. The CDR3 region has the DNA TGTGCCAGCAGCGCCGGGGACCGGAACACTGAAGCTTTCTTT.